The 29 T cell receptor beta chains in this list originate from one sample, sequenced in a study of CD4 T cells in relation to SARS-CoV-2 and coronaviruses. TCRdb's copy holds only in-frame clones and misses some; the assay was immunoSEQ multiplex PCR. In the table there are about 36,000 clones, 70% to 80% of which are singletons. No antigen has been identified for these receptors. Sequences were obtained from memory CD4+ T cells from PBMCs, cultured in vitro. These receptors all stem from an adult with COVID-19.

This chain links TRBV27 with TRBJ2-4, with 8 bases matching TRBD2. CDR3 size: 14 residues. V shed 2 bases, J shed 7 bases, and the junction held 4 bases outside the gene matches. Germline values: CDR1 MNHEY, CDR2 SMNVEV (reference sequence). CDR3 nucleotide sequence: TGTGCCAGCAGTTTAGCGGGAGGTGGGAACATTCAGTACTTC. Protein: CASSLAGGGNIQYF.

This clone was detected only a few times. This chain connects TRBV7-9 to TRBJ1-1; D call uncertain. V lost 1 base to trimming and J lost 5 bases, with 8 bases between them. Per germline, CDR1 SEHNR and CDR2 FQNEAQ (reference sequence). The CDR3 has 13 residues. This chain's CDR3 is CASSLEAGTEAFF. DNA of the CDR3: TGTGCCAGCAGCTTAGAAGCCGGGACTGAAGCTTTCTTT.

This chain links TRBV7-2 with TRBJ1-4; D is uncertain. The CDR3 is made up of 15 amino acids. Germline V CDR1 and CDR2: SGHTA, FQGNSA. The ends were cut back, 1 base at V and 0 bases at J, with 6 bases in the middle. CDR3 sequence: CASSLESTTNEKLFF. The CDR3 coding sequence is TGTGCCAGCAGCTTAGAAAGTACAACTAATGAAAAACTGTTTTTT.

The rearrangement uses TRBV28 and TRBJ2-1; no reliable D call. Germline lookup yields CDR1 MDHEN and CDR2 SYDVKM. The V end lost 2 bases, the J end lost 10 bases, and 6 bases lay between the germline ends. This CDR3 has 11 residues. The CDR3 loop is CASSLLGEQFF. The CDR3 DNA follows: TGTGCCAGCAGTTTACTCGGGGAGCAGTTCTTC.

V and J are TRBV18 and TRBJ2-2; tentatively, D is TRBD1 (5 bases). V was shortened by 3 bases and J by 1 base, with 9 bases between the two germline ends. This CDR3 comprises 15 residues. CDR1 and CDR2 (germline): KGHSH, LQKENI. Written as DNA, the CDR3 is TGTGCCAGCTCACCCCGACAGAAGAACACCGGGGAGCTGTTTTTT. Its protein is CASSPRQKNTGELFF.

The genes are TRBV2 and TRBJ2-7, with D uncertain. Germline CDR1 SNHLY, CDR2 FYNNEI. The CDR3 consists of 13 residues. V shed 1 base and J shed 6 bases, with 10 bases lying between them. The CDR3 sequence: CASSEVSESEQYF. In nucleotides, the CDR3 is TGTGCCAGCAGTGAAGTGTCAGAAAGCGAGCAGTACTTC.

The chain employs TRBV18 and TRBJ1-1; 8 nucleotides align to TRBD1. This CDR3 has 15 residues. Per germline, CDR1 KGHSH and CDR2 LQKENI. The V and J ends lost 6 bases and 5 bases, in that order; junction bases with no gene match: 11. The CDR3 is CASSRTDRGWTEAFF. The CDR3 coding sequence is TGTGCCAGCTCTCGAACAGACAGGGGCTGGACTGAAGCTTTCTTT.

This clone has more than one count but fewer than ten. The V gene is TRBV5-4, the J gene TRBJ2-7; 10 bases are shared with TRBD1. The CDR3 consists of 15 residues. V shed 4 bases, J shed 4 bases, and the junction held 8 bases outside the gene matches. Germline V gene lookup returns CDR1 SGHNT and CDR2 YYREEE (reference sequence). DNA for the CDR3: TGTGCCAGCAGCCGCAGACAGGGGGCGAGGTACGAGCAGTACTTC. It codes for CASSRRQGARYEQYF.

The CDR3 nucleotides read TGCGCCAGCAGCAACACTGAAGCTTTCTTT. Residues: CASSNTEAFF. This chain links TRBV5-1 with TRBJ1-1, with D unresolved. Per germline, CDR1 SGHRS and CDR2 YFSETQ. CDR3 length: 10 residues. Trimming cost V 4 bases and J 2 bases, with 0 bases left between them. Based on the CDR3 plus reference TRBV5-1 and TRBJ1-1, the full variable domain is KAGVTQTPRYLIKTRGQQVTLSCSPISGHRSVSWYQQTPGQGLQFLFEYFSETQRNKGNFPGRFSGRQFSNSRSEMNVSTLELGDSALYLCASSNTEAFFGQGTRLTVV.

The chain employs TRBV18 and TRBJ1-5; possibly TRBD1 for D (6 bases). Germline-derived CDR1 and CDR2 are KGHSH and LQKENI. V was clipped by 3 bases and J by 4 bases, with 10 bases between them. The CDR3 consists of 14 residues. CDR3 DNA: TGTGCCAGCTCACCTCGGGGGCCTAATCAGCCCCAGCATTTT. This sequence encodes CASSPRGPNQPQHF.

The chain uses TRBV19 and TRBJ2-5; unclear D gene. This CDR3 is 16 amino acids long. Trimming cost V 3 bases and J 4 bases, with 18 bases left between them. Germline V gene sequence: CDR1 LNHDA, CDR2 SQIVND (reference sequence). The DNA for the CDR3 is TGTGCCAGTAGTATGTGGACCGGTTCCAAGGGAGAGACCCAGTACTTC. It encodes CASSMWTGSKGETQYF.

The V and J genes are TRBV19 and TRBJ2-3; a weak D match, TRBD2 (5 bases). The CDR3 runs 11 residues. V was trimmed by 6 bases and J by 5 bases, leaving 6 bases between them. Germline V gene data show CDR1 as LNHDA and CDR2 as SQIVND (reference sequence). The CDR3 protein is CASREVDTQYF. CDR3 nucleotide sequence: TGTGCCAGTAGGGAGGTAGATACGCAGTATTTT.

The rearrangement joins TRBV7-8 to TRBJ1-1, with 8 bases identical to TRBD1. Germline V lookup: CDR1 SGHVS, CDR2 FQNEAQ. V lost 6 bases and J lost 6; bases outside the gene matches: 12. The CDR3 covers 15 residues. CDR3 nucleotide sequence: TGTGCCAGCAGTAATCCTTACAGGGGGAGGTCTGAAGCTTTCTTT. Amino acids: CASSNPYRGRSEAFF.

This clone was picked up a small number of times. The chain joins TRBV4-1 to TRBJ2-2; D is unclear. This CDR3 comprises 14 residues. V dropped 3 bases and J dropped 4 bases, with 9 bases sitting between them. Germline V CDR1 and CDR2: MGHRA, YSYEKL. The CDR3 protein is CASSHGEGTGELFF. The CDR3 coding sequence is TGCGCCAGCAGCCATGGGGAAGGCACCGGGGAGCTGTTTTTT.

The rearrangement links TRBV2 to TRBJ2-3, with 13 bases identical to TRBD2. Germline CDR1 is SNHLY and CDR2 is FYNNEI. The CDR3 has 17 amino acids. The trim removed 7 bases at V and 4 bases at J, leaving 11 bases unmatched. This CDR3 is CASMGLAGSGGADTQYF. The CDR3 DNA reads TGTGCCAGCATGGGACTAGCGGGATCAGGGGGGGCAGATACGCAGTATTTT. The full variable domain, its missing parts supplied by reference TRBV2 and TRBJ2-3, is EPEVTQTPSHQVTQMGQEVILRCVPISNHLYFYWYRQILGQKVEFLVSFYNNEISEKSEIFDDQFSVERPDGSNFTLKIRSTKLEDSAMYFCASMGLAGSGGADTQYFGPGTRLTVL.

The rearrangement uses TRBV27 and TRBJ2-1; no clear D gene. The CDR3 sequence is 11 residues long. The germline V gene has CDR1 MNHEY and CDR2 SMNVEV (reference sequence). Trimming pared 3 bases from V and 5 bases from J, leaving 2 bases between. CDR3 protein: CASSFDNEQFF. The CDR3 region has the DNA TGTGCCAGCAGTTTTGACAATGAGCAGTTCTTC.

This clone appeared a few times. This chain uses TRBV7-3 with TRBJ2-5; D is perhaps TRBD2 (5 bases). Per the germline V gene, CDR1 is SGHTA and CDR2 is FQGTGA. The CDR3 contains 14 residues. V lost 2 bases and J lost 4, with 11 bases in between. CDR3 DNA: TGTGCCAGCAGCTTACGTGCCCGGGGAGAGACCCAGTACTTC. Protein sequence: CASSLRARGETQYF. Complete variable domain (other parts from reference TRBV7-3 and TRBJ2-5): GAGVSQTPSNKVTEKGKYVELRCDPISGHTALYWYRQSLGQGPEFLIYFQGTGAADDSGLPNDRFFAVRPEGSVSTLKIQRTERGDSAVYLCASSLRARGETQYFGPGTRLLVL.

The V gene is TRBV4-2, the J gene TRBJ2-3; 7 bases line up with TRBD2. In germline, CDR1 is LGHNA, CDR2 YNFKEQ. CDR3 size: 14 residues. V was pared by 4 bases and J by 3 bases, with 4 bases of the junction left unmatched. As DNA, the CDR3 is TGTGCCAGCAGCCCGGGACTATGGACAGATACGCAGTATTTT. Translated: CASSPGLWTDTQYF.

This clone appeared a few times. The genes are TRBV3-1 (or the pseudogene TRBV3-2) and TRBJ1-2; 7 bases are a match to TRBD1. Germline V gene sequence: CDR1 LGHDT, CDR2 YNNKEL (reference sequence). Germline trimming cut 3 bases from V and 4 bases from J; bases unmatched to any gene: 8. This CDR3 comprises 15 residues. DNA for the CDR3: TGTGCCAGCAGCCAGGAGGACAGGCTGGGCTATGGCTACACCTTC. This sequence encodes CASSQEDRLGYGYTF.

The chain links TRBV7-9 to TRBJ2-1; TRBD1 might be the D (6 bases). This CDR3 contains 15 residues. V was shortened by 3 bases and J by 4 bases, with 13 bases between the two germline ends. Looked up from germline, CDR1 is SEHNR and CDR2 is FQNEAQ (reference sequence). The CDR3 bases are TGTGCCAGCAGCTTGGGACAAGGTTGGTACAATGAGCAGTTCTTC. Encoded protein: CASSLGQGWYNEQFF. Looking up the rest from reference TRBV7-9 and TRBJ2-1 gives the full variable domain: DTGVSQNPRHKITKRGQNVTFRCDPISEHNRLYWYRQTLGQGPEFLTYFQNEAQLEKSRLLSDRFSAERPKGSFSTLEIQRTEQGDSAMYLCASSLGQGWYNEQFFGPGTRLTVL.

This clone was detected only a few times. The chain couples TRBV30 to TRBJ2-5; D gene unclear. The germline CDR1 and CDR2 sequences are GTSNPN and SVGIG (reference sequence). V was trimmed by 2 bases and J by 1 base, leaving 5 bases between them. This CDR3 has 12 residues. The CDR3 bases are TGTGCCTGGAGTCGTGGCCAAGAGACCCAGTACTTC. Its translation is CAWSRGQETQYF.

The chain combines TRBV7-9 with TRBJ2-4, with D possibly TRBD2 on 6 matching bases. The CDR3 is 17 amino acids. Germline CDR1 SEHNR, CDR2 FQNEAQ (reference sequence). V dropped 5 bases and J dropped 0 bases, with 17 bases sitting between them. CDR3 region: CASSIFPTGEAKNIQYF. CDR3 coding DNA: TGTGCCAGCAGCATATTCCCCACGGGGGAAGCCAAAAACATTCAGTACTTC.

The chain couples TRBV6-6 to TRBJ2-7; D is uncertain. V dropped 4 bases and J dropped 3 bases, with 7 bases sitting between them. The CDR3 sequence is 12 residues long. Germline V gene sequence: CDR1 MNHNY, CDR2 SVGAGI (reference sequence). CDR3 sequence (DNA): TGTGCCAGCAGTTCCCAGCTCTACGAGCAGTACTTC. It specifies CASSSQLYEQYF.

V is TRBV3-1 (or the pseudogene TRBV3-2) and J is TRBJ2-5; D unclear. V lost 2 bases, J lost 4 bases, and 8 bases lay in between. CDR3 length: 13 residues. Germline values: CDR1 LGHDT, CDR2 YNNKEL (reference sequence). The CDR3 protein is CASSQITIETQYF. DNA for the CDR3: TGTGCCAGCAGCCAAATTACGATAGAGACCCAGTACTTC.

The CDR3 loop reads CASSLAGGGLNEQFF. DNA for the CDR3: TGTGCCAGCAGCTTAGCAGGGGGAGGGCTCAATGAGCAGTTCTTC. V and J are TRBV7-9 and TRBJ2-1; TRBD2 is a possible D gene (7 bases). The CDR3 length is 15 residues. V was clipped by 0 bases and J by 6 bases, with 12 bases between them. CDR1 SEHNR and CDR2 FQNEAQ come from the germline V gene (reference sequence). The variable domain in full, completed from reference TRBV7-9 and TRBJ2-1, reads DTGVSQNPRHKITKRGQNVTFRCDPISEHNRLYWYRQTLGQGPEFLTYFQNEAQLEKSRLLSDRFSAERPKGSFSTLEIQRTEQGDSAMYLCASSLAGGGLNEQFFGPGTRLTVL.

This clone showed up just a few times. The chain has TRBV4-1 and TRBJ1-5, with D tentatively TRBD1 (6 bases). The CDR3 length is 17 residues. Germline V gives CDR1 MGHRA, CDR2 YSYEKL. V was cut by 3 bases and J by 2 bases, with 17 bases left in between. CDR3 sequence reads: CASSQGRGGSRNQPQHF. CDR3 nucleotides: TGCGCCAGCAGCCAGGGGAGGGGGGGATCGCGCAATCAGCCCCAGCATTTT.

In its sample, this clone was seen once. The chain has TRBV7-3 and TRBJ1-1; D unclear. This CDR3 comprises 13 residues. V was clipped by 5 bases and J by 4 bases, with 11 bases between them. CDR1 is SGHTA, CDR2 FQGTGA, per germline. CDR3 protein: CASSPHPGTEAFF. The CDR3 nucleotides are TGTGCCAGCAGCCCACATCCGGGCACTGAAGCTTTCTTT.

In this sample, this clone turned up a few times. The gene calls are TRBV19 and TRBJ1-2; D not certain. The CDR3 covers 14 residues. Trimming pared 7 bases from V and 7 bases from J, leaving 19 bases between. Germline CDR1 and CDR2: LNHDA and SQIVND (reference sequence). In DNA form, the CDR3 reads TGTGCCAGTAAGTCGGGAGGAGATGGGTCTGGCTACACCTTC. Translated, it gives CASKSGGDGSGYTF.

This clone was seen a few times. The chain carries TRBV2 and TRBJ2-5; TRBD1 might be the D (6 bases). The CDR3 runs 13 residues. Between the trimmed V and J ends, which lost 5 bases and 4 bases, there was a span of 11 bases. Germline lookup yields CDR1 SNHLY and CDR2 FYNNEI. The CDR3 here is CASSTDSRETQYF. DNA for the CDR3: TGTGCCAGCAGTACGGACAGCAGAGAGACCCAGTACTTC.